A selection of T cell receptor beta chains follows, all from one sample in a study of cytomegalovirus exposure and HLA in healthy donors. Sequencing was performed with immunoSEQ multiplex PCR; in TCRdb, only in-frame clones are kept and a portion is missing. Of tens of thousands of clones in the sample, 90% to 95% were seen once. The sequenced material came from PBMCs. Source of these receptors: a woman younger than 30 in good health and CMV-seronegative. Each CDR3 is given with its conserved first and last residue. The order of the fields is clone size, J gene, V gene, D gene, CDR3 DNA, CDR3 protein. The D gene is left open where the match is weak. Where a row states a size, it is once, few, many or the class of an expanded clone; other rows omit it.

clone_size: once; j_call: TRBJ2-5; v_call: TRBV5-1; d_call: TRBD1; cdr3_nt: TGCGCCAGCAGTTTCGGCACAGGGGATCACCAAGAGACCCAGTACTTC; cdr3_aa: CASSFGTGDHQETQYF
clone_size: few; j_call: TRBJ2-2; v_call: TRBV6-5; d_call: TRBD1; cdr3_nt: TGTGCCAGCAGCTCTGGACAGGGGGCGTCCGGGGAGCTGTTTTTT; cdr3_aa: CASSSGQGASGELFF
clone_size: .; j_call: TRBJ2-5; v_call: TRBV18; d_call: TRBD2; cdr3_nt: TGTGCCAGCTCACCTAAGTCAAGCGGGGGACGTGCAGAGACCCAGTACTTC; cdr3_aa: CASSPKSSGGRAETQYF
clone_size: .; j_call: TRBJ2-2; v_call: TRBV6-4; d_call: TRBD2; cdr3_nt: TGTGCCAGCAAGCGGACTAGCGACACCGGGGAGCTGTTTTTT; cdr3_aa: CASKRTSDTGELFF
clone_size: .; j_call: TRBJ2-1; v_call: TRBV10-1; d_call: .; cdr3_nt: TGCGCCAGCAGTGATCCCTACGCCGGGGGTGAGCAGTTCTTC; cdr3_aa: CASSDPYAGGEQFF
clone_size: .; j_call: TRBJ2-7; v_call: TRBV15; d_call: TRBD1; cdr3_nt: TGTGCCACCAGCAGAGATAGGGGTCCGGGACAGGGGTTCTCCTACGAGCAGTACTTC; cdr3_aa: CATSRDRGPGQGFSYEQYF
clone_size: once; j_call: TRBJ2-3; v_call: TRBV2; d_call: TRBD1; cdr3_nt: TGTGCCAGCGGAAGCACAGGGGGGTATACAGATACGCAGTATTTT; cdr3_aa: CASGSTGGYTDTQYF
clone_size: .; j_call: TRBJ1-5; v_call: TRBV28; d_call: .; cdr3_nt: TGTGCCAGCAGCCCTCTGGACAGACTTAATCAGCCCCAGCATTTT; cdr3_aa: CASSPLDRLNQPQHF
clone_size: .; j_call: TRBJ1-2; v_call: TRBV5-8; d_call: TRBD1; cdr3_nt: TGTGCCAGCAGCCGTACCGGGACAGCCTCCGCCTATGGCTACACCTTC; cdr3_aa: CASSRTGTASAYGYTF
clone_size: once; j_call: TRBJ1-2; v_call: TRBV14; d_call: .; cdr3_nt: TGTGCCAGCAGCCAAGAACTGCAGGCTTCGAACGGCTACACCTTC; cdr3_aa: CASSQELQASNGYTF
clone_size: .; j_call: TRBJ2-7; v_call: TRBV5-4; d_call: TRBD1; cdr3_nt: TGTGCCAGCAGCTCCTGGACAGGGTGGGAGCAGTACTTC; cdr3_aa: CASSSWTGWEQYF
clone_size: .; j_call: TRBJ2-5; v_call: TRBV9; d_call: TRBD2; cdr3_nt: TGTGCCAGCAGCTCCGGACTAGCGGGGATCGAGACCCAGTACTTC; cdr3_aa: CASSSGLAGIETQYF
clone_size: .; j_call: TRBJ1-1; v_call: TRBV18; d_call: TRBD1; cdr3_nt: TGTGCCAGCTCGCTAGGGACAGGGGCGGAGAACACTGAAGCTTTCTTT; cdr3_aa: CASSLGTGAENTEAFF
clone_size: .; j_call: TRBJ2-7; v_call: TRBV27; d_call: TRBD2; cdr3_nt: TGTGCCAGCAGTTTATTTTACCGAAAGACTAGCGACTACGAGCAGTACTTC; cdr3_aa: CASSLFYRKTSDYEQYF
clone_size: .; j_call: TRBJ1-2; v_call: TRBV28; d_call: .; cdr3_nt: TGTGCCAGCACCCTTCCAGGGCAGGGGTATGGCTACACCTTC; cdr3_aa: CASTLPGQGYGYTF
clone_size: .; j_call: TRBJ2-7; v_call: TRBV28; d_call: .; cdr3_nt: TGTGCCAGCCATAACAGGATCCGCTACGAGCAGTACTTC; cdr3_aa: CASHNRIRYEQYF
clone_size: .; j_call: TRBJ2-4; v_call: TRBV4-2; d_call: .; cdr3_nt: TGTGCCAGCAGCTACAACAAAGAGAGGAACATTCAGTACTTC; cdr3_aa: CASSYNKERNIQYF
clone_size: .; j_call: TRBJ2-3; v_call: TRBV5-1; d_call: TRBD2; cdr3_nt: TGCGCCAGCAGCCCGGGACTAGCGACTAGCACAGATACGCAGTATTTT; cdr3_aa: CASSPGLATSTDTQYF
clone_size: .; j_call: TRBJ2-7; v_call: TRBV4-2; d_call: .; cdr3_nt: TGTGCCAGCAGCCAAGAACCAAGGCTAGGCACCTACGAGCAGTACTTC; cdr3_aa: CASSQEPRLGTYEQYF
clone_size: .; j_call: TRBJ2-7; v_call: TRBV28; d_call: TRBD2; cdr3_nt: TGTGCCAGCAGTTTCCTAGCGGGAGGCGAGCAGTACTTC; cdr3_aa: CASSFLAGGEQYF
clone_size: .; j_call: TRBJ1-5; v_call: TRBV28; d_call: .; cdr3_nt: TGTGCCAGCACCCCGGGGGGCGGCAATCAGCCCCAGCATTTT; cdr3_aa: CASTPGGGNQPQHF
clone_size: .; j_call: TRBJ2-7; v_call: TRBV7-3; d_call: .; cdr3_nt: TGTGCCAGCAGCTTAACTAGTGTCCCTGCTTACGAGCAGTACTTC; cdr3_aa: CASSLTSVPAYEQYF
clone_size: .; j_call: TRBJ2-7; v_call: TRBV7-9; d_call: TRBD2; cdr3_nt: TGTTCCAGCAGCTTAGATCTAGGGACTAGCGCTTACTACGAGCAGTACTTC; cdr3_aa: CSSSLDLGTSAYYEQYF
clone_size: .; j_call: TRBJ2-5; v_call: TRBV6-1; d_call: .; cdr3_nt: TGTGCCAGCAGTGAAGGGGTGAACAGGGTTCAAGAGACCCAGTACTTC; cdr3_aa: CASSEGVNRVQETQYF
clone_size: .; j_call: TRBJ2-2; v_call: TRBV27; d_call: TRBD1; cdr3_nt: TGTGCCAGCAGTGACCGGGACAGGGGAACCGGGGAGCTGTTTTTT; cdr3_aa: CASSDRDRGTGELFF
clone_size: .; j_call: TRBJ1-2; v_call: TRBV28; d_call: .; cdr3_nt: TGTGCCAGCCTTAGACAGAATCCCAACTATGGCTACACCTTC; cdr3_aa: CASLRQNPNYGYTF
clone_size: .; j_call: TRBJ1-5; v_call: TRBV2; d_call: .; cdr3_nt: TGTGCCAGCAGTGGAGACAGGATACAACCCCAGCATTTT; cdr3_aa: CASSGDRIQPQHF
clone_size: .; j_call: TRBJ2-7; v_call: TRBV6-5; d_call: .; cdr3_nt: TGTGCCAGCAGCTACGGGCAGGGCGGGAACGAGCAGTACTTC; cdr3_aa: CASSYGQGGNEQYF
clone_size: .; j_call: TRBJ2-2; v_call: TRBV5-6; d_call: .; cdr3_nt: TGTGCCAGCAGCTTGTATGGACAGAACACCGGGGAGCTGTTTTTT; cdr3_aa: CASSLYGQNTGELFF
clone_size: few; j_call: TRBJ2-1; v_call: TRBV10-2; d_call: TRBD2; cdr3_nt: TGCGCCAGCAGTGAGACCCTAGCGGGGAGCGACAATGAGCAGTTCTTC; cdr3_aa: CASSETLAGSDNEQFF
clone_size: few; j_call: TRBJ1-1; v_call: TRBV5-1; d_call: TRBD1; cdr3_nt: TGCGCCAGCAGCCAGGGGGTGAACACTGAAGCTTTCTTT; cdr3_aa: CASSQGVNTEAFF
clone_size: once; j_call: TRBJ2-3; v_call: TRBV5-4; d_call: TRBD1; cdr3_nt: TGTGCCAGCAGCGGAACCCGATTAGGGACAGGCACAGATACGCAGTATTTT; cdr3_aa: CASSGTRLGTGTDTQYF
clone_size: .; j_call: TRBJ1-1; v_call: TRBV28; d_call: .; cdr3_nt: TGTGCCAGCAGTTTAAGGGGGACTGAAGCTTTCTTT; cdr3_aa: CASSLRGTEAFF
clone_size: .; j_call: TRBJ1-4; v_call: TRBV19; d_call: .; cdr3_nt: TGTGCCAGTAGTGCTGGCCGGGGGGCTAATGAAAAACTGTTTTTT; cdr3_aa: CASSAGRGANEKLFF
clone_size: .; j_call: TRBJ1-1; v_call: TRBV6-1; d_call: .; cdr3_nt: TGTGCCAGCAGTTTACGGGATCTGAACACTGAAGCTTTCTTT; cdr3_aa: CASSLRDLNTEAFF
clone_size: .; j_call: TRBJ2-1; v_call: TRBV28; d_call: TRBD1; cdr3_nt: TGTGCCAGCATCCCCTGGGGACAGGGGGCTAGGAATGAGCAGTTCTTC; cdr3_aa: CASIPWGQGARNEQFF
clone_size: .; j_call: TRBJ2-5; v_call: TRBV18; d_call: TRBD1; cdr3_nt: TGTGCCAGCTCCCCCGGGACAGGGGTCCAAGAGACCCAGTACTTC; cdr3_aa: CASSPGTGVQETQYF
clone_size: .; j_call: TRBJ2-7; v_call: TRBV7-9; d_call: TRBD1; cdr3_nt: TGTGCCAGCAGCCCCCCAATATACGTGGGACAGGGCCCCTACGAGCAGTACTTC; cdr3_aa: CASSPPIYVGQGPYEQYF
clone_size: .; j_call: TRBJ2-7; v_call: TRBV7-9; d_call: TRBD2; cdr3_nt: TGTTCCGGCAGCCTCCACCTCACCCAAACTAGCGGGATTGGCGAGCAGTACTTC; cdr3_aa: CSGSLHLTQTSGIGEQYF
clone_size: .; j_call: TRBJ2-3; v_call: TRBV25-1; d_call: TRBD2; cdr3_nt: TGTGCCAGCTGTACTAGCGGGAGTGGAACAGATACGCAGTATTTT; cdr3_aa: CASCTSGSGTDTQYF
clone_size: .; j_call: TRBJ1-2; v_call: TRBV27; d_call: TRBD1; cdr3_nt: TGTGCCAGCAGTTTCCGACAGGGGAACTATGGCTACACCTTC; cdr3_aa: CASSFRQGNYGYTF
clone_size: .; j_call: TRBJ2-7; v_call: TRBV28; d_call: .; cdr3_nt: TGTGCCAGCAGTTTACCGACAGTTTACGAGCAGTACTTC; cdr3_aa: CASSLPTVYEQYF
clone_size: .; j_call: TRBJ2-2; v_call: TRBV10-3; d_call: .; cdr3_nt: TGTGCCATCAGTGAGTCCCAGAAACTAACCGGGGAGCTGTTTTTT; cdr3_aa: CAISESQKLTGELFF
clone_size: .; j_call: TRBJ1-4; v_call: TRBV5-4; d_call: .; cdr3_nt: TGTGCCAGCAGCTGGGGGGGAGGCAATGAAAAACTGTTTTTT; cdr3_aa: CASSWGGGNEKLFF
clone_size: .; j_call: TRBJ2-1; v_call: TRBV18; d_call: TRBD1; cdr3_nt: TGTGCCAGCTCACTGACAGGGGACAGGGGGCCTTACAATGAGCAGTTCTTC; cdr3_aa: CASSLTGDRGPYNEQFF
clone_size: .; j_call: TRBJ1-6; v_call: TRBV30; d_call: .; cdr3_nt: TGTGCCTGGAGTGTTCCCGGTAATTCACCCCTCCACTTT; cdr3_aa: CAWSVPGNSPLHF
clone_size: .; j_call: TRBJ2-7; v_call: TRBV28; d_call: .; cdr3_nt: TGTGCCAGCAGTTTTAGGGACATGGGGGCATTTCAAGGGCAGTACTTC; cdr3_aa: CASSFRDMGAFQGQYF
clone_size: .; j_call: TRBJ2-1; v_call: TRBV7-9; d_call: TRBD2; cdr3_nt: TGTGCCAGCAGCCATAGCGGGAGGTACAATGAGCAGTTCTTC; cdr3_aa: CASSHSGRYNEQFF
clone_size: .; j_call: TRBJ2-2; v_call: TRBV4-3; d_call: TRBD1; cdr3_nt: TGCGCCAGCAGCCAAGATAATTGGGACAGGGTCGCCGGGGAGCTGTTTTTT; cdr3_aa: CASSQDNWDRVAGELFF
clone_size: .; j_call: TRBJ1-2; v_call: TRBV28; d_call: .; cdr3_nt: TGTGCCAGCAGTTTTCCGGGGGGCGATGGCTACACCTTC; cdr3_aa: CASSFPGGDGYTF
clone_size: once; j_call: TRBJ2-2; v_call: TRBV6-5; d_call: .; cdr3_nt: TGTGCCAGCAGTTACTCTCCGACAGATAACCCCGGGGAGCTGTTTTTT; cdr3_aa: CASSYSPTDNPGELFF
clone_size: .; j_call: TRBJ2-3; v_call: TRBV18; d_call: .; cdr3_nt: TGTGCCAGCTCACCAACTCTCACAGATACGCAGTATTTT; cdr3_aa: CASSPTLTDTQYF
clone_size: .; j_call: TRBJ2-7; v_call: TRBV6-6; d_call: TRBD2; cdr3_nt: TGTGCCAGCAGCCGGGGGGGGTCATCCTACGAGCAGTACTTC; cdr3_aa: CASSRGGSSYEQYF
clone_size: .; j_call: TRBJ1-3; v_call: TRBV7-9; d_call: .; cdr3_nt: TGTGCCAGCAGCTTCTGGGGAGCCTCTGGAAACACCATATATTTT; cdr3_aa: CASSFWGASGNTIYF